The T cell receptor (beta chain) under discussion was sequenced for a study of regulatory and conventional T cells in RAG deficiency. Study observations and caveats: Omenn patients showed >85% Treg-Tconv overlap and shorter CDR3 lengths.

About this clone itself: Its antigen remains unknown.

The assay was immunoSEQ multiplex PCR, and TCRdb's table has in-frame clones only and misses some. The repertoire holds tens of thousands of clones, with about 87% as singletons. This CDR3 has 16 amino acids. The germline V gene encodes CDR1 SQVTM and CDR2 ANQGSEA. Trimming removed 3 bases at V and 0 bases at J, with 17 bases between. These same data were also listed under a study on regulatory T cells. This second study notes: Primers: 52 TRBV forward and 13 TRBJ reverse.

Sequencing was carried out using CD8+ T cells sorted from blood. The TCR sequence derives from a human donor in good health. This chain links TRBV29-1 with TRBJ1-1; TRBD1 might be the D (5 bases). The CDR3 loop reads CSVDFGASGVNTEAFF. CDR3 nucleotides: TGCAGCGTTGATTTCGGGGCCTCCGGTGTGAACACTGAAGCTTTCTTT.